The 13 T cell receptor beta chains below come from one sample, sequenced in a study of shared T cell receptors in the human thymus. The repertoire was sequenced with immunoSEQ multiplex PCR; TCRdb's copy has only in-frame clones and lacks some. The sample holds fewer than 700,000 clones; 85% to 90% are singletons and the top ten take about 0.01%. These data also featured in a second study, about human thymus T cells.

Material for sequencing was thymocytes. These receptors came from a boy in the first two years of life with a congenital heart defect.

The gene calls are TRBV4-3 and TRBJ2-5, with D possibly matching TRBD1 (6 bases). Germline CDR1 and CDR2: LGHNA and YSLEER. Trimming shortened V by 0 bases and J by 3 bases, and 14 bases separated the two germline ends. This CDR3 has 16 amino acids. The CDR3 DNA is TGCGCCAGCAGCCAAGATCTTCACAGGGATAAAGAGACCCAGTACTTC. This gives the protein CASSQDLHRDKETQYF.

The chain employs TRBV5-4 and TRBJ2-3; a possible D gene is TRBD1 (6 bases). Germline CDR1 reads SGHNT; CDR2 reads YYREEE (reference sequence). The CDR3 length is 17 residues. V was cut by 4 bases and J by 0 bases, with 18 bases left in between. CDR3 protein: CASSPTAGTPSTDTQYF. As DNA, the CDR3 is TGTGCCAGCAGCCCTACCGCCGGGACACCTAGCACAGATACGCAGTATTTT.

V is TRBV27 and J is TRBJ2-3; D is possibly TRBD1 (6 bases). Germline-derived CDR1 and CDR2 are MNHEY and SMNVEV (reference sequence). Trimming left V 4 bases short and J 2 bases short, with 13 bases between. This CDR3 spans 15 amino acids. For the CDR3, the DNA is TGTGCCAGCAGTTCCCCGGACAGACCCACAGATACGCAGTATTTT. It encodes CASSSPDRPTDTQYF.

This clone was seen a handful of times. The chain links TRBV5-5 to TRBJ2-7; unclear D gene. Germline V gene data show CDR1 as SGHKS and CDR2 as YYEKEE (reference sequence). The CDR3 length is 15 residues. V shed 0 bases and J shed 2 bases, with 12 bases lying between them. This CDR3 is CASSLGPPRPYEQYF. As DNA, the CDR3 is TGTGCCAGCAGCTTGGGACCTCCGAGGCCCTACGAGCAGTACTTC.

The chain combines TRBV11-3 with TRBJ2-7; D might be TRBD2 (5 bases). The V and J ends lost 4 bases and 11 bases respectively, with 24 bases between them. Germline CDR1 is SGHNT and CDR2 is YENEEA. This CDR3 contains 15 residues. The CDR3 DNA sequence: TGTGCCAGCAGCTCTAGCCCTCTCACATCTGAATGGGAGTACTTC. This translates into CASSSSPLTSEWEYF.

V and J are TRBV7-2 and TRBJ2-1; TRBD1 aligns across 9 bases. Germline CDR1 and CDR2: SGHTA and FQGNSA. The junction had 11 bases not matched to a gene; V was cut back by 5 bases and J by 3 bases. The CDR3 extends over 17 amino acids. The CDR3 reads CASSAPWATGGYNEQFF. The CDR3 DNA sequence: TGTGCCAGCAGCGCACCCTGGGCGACAGGGGGCTACAATGAGCAGTTCTTC.

The V and J genes are TRBV7-6 and TRBJ2-1; D perhaps matches TRBD1 (6 bases). Trimming removed 2 bases from V and 6 bases from J, with 8 bases in between. Germline V CDR1 and CDR2: SGHVS, FNYEAQ. The CDR3 sequence is 13 residues long. In nucleotides, the CDR3 is TGTGCCAGCAGCTTAAGGACAGTCAATGAGCAGTTCTTC. Encoded protein: CASSLRTVNEQFF.

The chain links TRBV10-3 to TRBJ2-2; 8 bases match TRBD2. CDR1 ENHRY and CDR2 SYGVKD come from the germline V gene. V lost 8 bases to trimming and J lost 2 bases; unmatched junction nucleotides: 13. The CDR3 is 17 amino acids. CDR3 bases: TGTGCCATCCCGAAGCGGGGAGCGGGGGTTAACACCGGGGAGCTGTTTTTT. It translates to CAIPKRGAGVNTGELFF.

This chain uses TRBV6-6 with TRBJ2-7; D might be TRBD2 (5 bases). The V end was cut by 4 bases, the J end by 0 bases, with 13 bases between. CDR1 is MNHNY and CDR2 is SVGAGI in the germline V gene (reference sequence). This CDR3 spans 15 amino acids. This chain's CDR3 is CASSLGLTNSYEQYF. Written as DNA, the CDR3 is TGTGCCAGCAGTTTAGGACTTACCAACTCCTACGAGCAGTACTTC.

The chain uses TRBV5-1 and TRBJ2-2; a possible D gene is TRBD2 (7 bases). Germline V gene data show CDR1 as SGHRS and CDR2 as YFSETQ. Trimming stripped 0 bases from V and 0 bases from J, with 18 bases between. This CDR3 has 19 amino acids. For the CDR3, the DNA is TGCGCCAGCAGCTTGGTGGCTAGCGGACAGAATACGAACACCGGGGAGCTGTTTTTT. This encodes CASSLVASGQNTNTGELFF.

The J gene is TRBJ2-1, the V gene TRBV6-4; 8 nucleotides align to TRBD2. V dropped 5 bases and J dropped 8; count of bases not matched to a gene: 14. The germline V gene has CDR1 MRHNA and CDR2 SNTAGT. The CDR3 consists of 16 residues. CDR3 bases: TGTGCCAGCAGTCGAGTAGGAGCGGGAGCAACGGATGAGCAGTTCTTC. Its protein product is CASSRVGAGATDEQFF.

V gene TRBV27 combines with J gene TRBJ2-7, with 9 nucleotides matching TRBD2. The CDR3 extends over 15 amino acids. The germline gives CDR1 MNHEY, CDR2 SMNVEV (reference sequence). V was clipped by 2 bases and J by 4 bases; unmatched bases: 6. CDR3 residues: CASSLGGLADYEQYF. As DNA, the CDR3 is TGTGCCAGCAGTTTAGGGGGACTAGCTGATTACGAGCAGTACTTC.

The chain links TRBV12-5 to TRBJ2-1, with TRBD2 matching over 13 bases. The CDR3 is 17 amino acids. Germline CDR1 reads LGHNT; CDR2 reads FRNRAP. V shed 4 bases and J 4 bases; nucleotides not matched to a gene: 7. CDR3 residues: CASGWTSGGYTYNEQFF. Written as DNA, the CDR3 is TGTGCTAGTGGTTGGACTAGCGGGGGATACACGTACAATGAGCAGTTCTTC.